These 14 T cell receptor beta chains originate from one sample sequenced in a study of T cells in tuberculosis. Data came from immunoSEQ multiplex PCR; TCRdb stores just in-frame clones and leaves some out. Of about 35,000 clones in the sample, roughly 90% are singletons; the top ten hold around 7.7%. The sequenced material came from PBMCs. The receptors originated from a donor between 5 and 29 years old with latent tuberculosis or without tuberculosis infection. Some clones in this sample may be carry-over from other donors' samples.

This sequence joins TRBV6-6 and TRBJ1-1, with 9 bases that match TRBD1. CDR1 is MNHNY and CDR2 is SVGAGI in the germline V gene (reference sequence). There are 15 residues in the CDR3. V lost 6 bases to trimming and J lost 3 bases; unmatched junction nucleotides: 8. CDR3 in amino acids: CASSSRQGGDTEAFF. CDR3 sequence (DNA): TGTGCCAGCAGCTCCCGACAGGGGGGGGACACTGAAGCTTTCTTT.

The CDR3 nucleotides are TGTGCCAGCAACGGGAATGAAAAACTGTTTTTT. This encodes CASNGNEKLFF. The chain combines TRBV25-1 with TRBJ1-4; D is ambiguous. Germline CDR1 is MGHDK and CDR2 is SYGVNS. This CDR3 has 11 residues. The V end was cut by 7 bases, the J end by 5 bases, with 5 bases between.

The chain combines TRBV6-1 with TRBJ1-1; D is uncertain. The CDR3 sequence is 17 residues long. Germline loops: CDR1 MNHNS, CDR2 SASEGT. V was cut by 0 bases and J by 3 bases, with 17 bases left in between. The CDR3 region is CASSEAPPILRDTEAFF. Here the CDR3 DNA reads TGTGCCAGCAGTGAAGCGCCACCGATCTTGAGGGACACTGAAGCTTTCTTT.

This chain joins TRBV19 and TRBJ2-1; D not certain. From germline, CDR1 is LNHDA and CDR2 SQIVND (reference sequence). Trimming removed 0 bases at V and 7 bases at J, with 7 bases between. The CDR3 totals 13 residues. In DNA form, the CDR3 reads TGTGCCAGTAGTATAGATACCGAGAATGAGCAGTTCTTC. Translation gives CASSIDTENEQFF.

This clone is deemed large. Other DNA sequences from this sample encode an identical CDR3 as well. The V and J genes are TRBV5-6 and TRBJ2-7; 9 bases fit TRBD2. CDR1 is SGHDT and CDR2 is YYEEEE in the germline V gene. The CDR3 has 13 amino acids. V shed 4 bases, J shed 6 bases, and the junction held 5 bases outside the gene matches. This CDR3 is CASSGGTSSEQYF. CDR3 nucleotide sequence: TGTGCCAGCAGCGGGGGGACTAGCAGCGAGCAGTACTTC.

The chain uses TRBV10-3 and TRBJ2-1; 9 bases align to TRBD1. This CDR3 has 19 amino acids. V lost 4 bases to trimming and J lost 2 bases; unmatched junction nucleotides: 15. CDR1 is ENHRY, CDR2 SYGVKD, per germline. DNA of the CDR3: TGTGCCATCAGTGGGGGGGGACAGGGAAAACAGGGGACCTACAATGAGCAGTTCTTC. Translated: CAISGGGQGKQGTYNEQFF.

The chain carries TRBV5-1 and TRBJ1-4, with 8 bases that match TRBD1. This CDR3 spans 14 amino acids. After removal of 4 bases from V and 6 bases from J, the junction contained 5 bases not matched to a gene. Germline loops: CDR1 SGHRS, CDR2 YFSETQ. For the CDR3, the DNA is TGCGCCAGCAGCCCAGGGGGCGAGTATGAAAAACTGTTTTTT. It translates to CASSPGGEYEKLFF.

The chain links TRBV28 to TRBJ1-1, with 7 nucleotides matching TRBD1. The CDR3 runs 12 residues. V shed 5 bases and J 5 bases; nucleotides not matched to a gene: 2. From germline, CDR1 is MDHEN and CDR2 SYDVKM. CDR3 nucleotide sequence: TGTGCCAGCAGTCTACAGGGGACTGAAGCTTTCTTT. It codes for CASSLQGTEAFF.

The chain has TRBV2 and TRBJ2-6; 8 nucleotides match TRBD1. This CDR3 comprises 17 residues. Germline V gene sequence: CDR1 SNHLY, CDR2 FYNNEI. V gave up 7 bases and J gave up 0 bases; unmatched junction bases: 8. This CDR3 is CASTRQGSSSGANVLTF. Written as DNA, the CDR3 is TGTGCCAGCACCAGACAGGGGTCGAGCTCTGGGGCCAACGTCCTGACTTTC.

V and J are TRBV2 and TRBJ2-3, with D perhaps matching TRBD2 (6 bases). The CDR3 extends over 14 amino acids. V lost 2 bases to trimming and J lost 4 bases, with 10 bases between them. Per germline, CDR1 SNHLY and CDR2 FYNNEI. The CDR3 DNA reads as TGTGCCAGCAGTGAAAACCCTAGCGCAGATACGCAGTATTTT. This encodes CASSENPSADTQYF. Full variable domain (missing parts from reference TRBV2 and TRBJ2-3): EPEVTQTPSHQVTQMGQEVILRCVPISNHLYFYWYRQILGQKVEFLVSFYNNEISEKSEIFDDQFSVERPDGSNFTLKIRSTKLEDSAMYFCASSENPSADTQYFGPGTRLTVL.

This sequence joins TRBV7-6 and TRBJ2-3, with 7 positions matching TRBD2. Germline CDR1 and CDR2: SGHVS and FNYEAQ. The CDR3 length is 16 residues. V was clipped by 5 bases and J by 4 bases; unmatched bases: 12. The chain's CDR3 is CASSLGRRGSSDTQYF. The CDR3 DNA reads as TGTGCCAGCAGCCTAGGACGGCGGGGGTCCTCAGATACGCAGTATTTT.

V usage is TRBV2 and J usage is TRBJ1-5; tentative D call: TRBD1 (6 bases). The V gene's germline CDR1 is SNHLY and CDR2 FYNNEI. CDR3 size: 14 residues. V was clipped by 6 bases and J by 1 base, with 10 bases between them. Here the CDR3 DNA reads TGTGCCAGCAGCGCCGGGACAAGCAATCAGCCCCAGCATTTT. It encodes CASSAGTSNQPQHF.

The chain joins TRBV30 to TRBJ1-1; 7 nucleotides agree with TRBD1. The germline gives CDR1 GTSNPN, CDR2 SVGIG (reference sequence). The CDR3 has 16 amino acids. V gave up 7 bases and J gave up 3 bases; unmatched junction bases: 17. CDR3 protein: CAYHRGQGSGYTEAFF. CDR3 sequence (DNA): TGTGCCTATCATAGGGGGCAGGGGAGTGGGTACACTGAAGCTTTCTTT.

The gene calls are TRBV28 and TRBJ2-3; 11 bases are a match to TRBD2. V trimming: 6 bases; J trimming: 3 bases; junction bases outside the gene matches: 5. Germline V gives CDR1 MDHEN, CDR2 SYDVKM. The CDR3 sequence is 15 residues long. Here the CDR3 reads CASSVLAGGTDTQYF. In DNA, the CDR3 is TGTGCCAGCAGCGTCCTAGCGGGAGGTACAGATACGCAGTATTTT. Together with reference TRBV28 and TRBJ2-3, the CDR3 gives the full variable domain: DVKVTQSSRYLVKRTGEKVFLECVQDMDHENMFWYRQDPGLGLRLIYFSYDVKMKEKGDIPEGYSVSREKKERFSLILESASTNQTSMYLCASSVLAGGTDTQYFGPGTRLTVL.